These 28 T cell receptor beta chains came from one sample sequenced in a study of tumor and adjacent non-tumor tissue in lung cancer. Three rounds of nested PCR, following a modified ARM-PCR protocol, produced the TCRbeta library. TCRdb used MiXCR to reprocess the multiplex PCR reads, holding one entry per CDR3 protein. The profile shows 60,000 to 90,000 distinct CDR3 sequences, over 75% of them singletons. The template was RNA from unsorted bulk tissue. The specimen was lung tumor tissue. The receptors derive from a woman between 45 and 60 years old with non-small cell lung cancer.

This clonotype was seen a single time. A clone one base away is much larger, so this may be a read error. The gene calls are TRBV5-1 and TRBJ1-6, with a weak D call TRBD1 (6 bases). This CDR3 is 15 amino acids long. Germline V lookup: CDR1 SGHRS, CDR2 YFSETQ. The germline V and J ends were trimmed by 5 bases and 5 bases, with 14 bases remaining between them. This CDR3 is CASRRRTDNNSPLHF. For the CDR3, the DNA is TGCGCCAGCAGACGACGGACAGACAATAATTCACCCCTCCACTTT.

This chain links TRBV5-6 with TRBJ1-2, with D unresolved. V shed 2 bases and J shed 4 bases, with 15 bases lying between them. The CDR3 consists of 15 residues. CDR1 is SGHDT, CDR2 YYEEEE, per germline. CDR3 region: CASSFGMGWGYGYTF. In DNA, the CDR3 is TGTGCCAGCAGCTTTGGCATGGGATGGGGCTATGGCTACACCTTC.

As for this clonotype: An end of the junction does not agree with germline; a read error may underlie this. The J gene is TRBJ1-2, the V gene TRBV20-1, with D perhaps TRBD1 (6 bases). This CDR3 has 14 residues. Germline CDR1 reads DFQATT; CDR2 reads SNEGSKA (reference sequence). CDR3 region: CRVNQNREVEGYIF. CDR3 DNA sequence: TGCAGGGTTAACCAAAACAGGGAAGTGGAAGGCTACATCTTC.

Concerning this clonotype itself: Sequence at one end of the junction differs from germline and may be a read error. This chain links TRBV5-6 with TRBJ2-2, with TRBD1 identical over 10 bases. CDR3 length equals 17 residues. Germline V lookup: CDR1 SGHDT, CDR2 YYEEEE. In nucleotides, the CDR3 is TGTGCCAGCAGTTTGGACACGGGACAGGGGAGAACCGGGGAGCTGTTTTTT. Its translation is CASSLDTGQGRTGELFF. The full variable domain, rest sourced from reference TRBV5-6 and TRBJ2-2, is DAGVTQSPTHLIKTRGQQVTLRCSPKSGHDTVSWYQQALGQGPQFIFQYYEEEERQRGNFPDRFSGHQFPNYSSELNVNALLLGDSALYLCASSLDTGQGRTGELFFGEGSRLTVL.

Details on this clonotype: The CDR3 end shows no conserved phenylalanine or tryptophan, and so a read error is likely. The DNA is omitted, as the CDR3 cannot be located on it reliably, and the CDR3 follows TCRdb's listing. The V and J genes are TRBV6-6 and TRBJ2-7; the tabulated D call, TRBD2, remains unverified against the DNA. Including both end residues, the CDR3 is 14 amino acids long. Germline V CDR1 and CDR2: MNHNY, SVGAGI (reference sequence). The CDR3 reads CARTTGTSSYEEYI.

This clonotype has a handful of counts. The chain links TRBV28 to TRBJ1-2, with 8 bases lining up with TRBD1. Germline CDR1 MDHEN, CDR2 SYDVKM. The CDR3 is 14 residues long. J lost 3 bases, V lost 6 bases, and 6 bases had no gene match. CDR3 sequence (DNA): TGTGCCAGCAGGGCCACAGGGGGAGACTATGGCTACACCTTC. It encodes CASRATGGDYGYTF.

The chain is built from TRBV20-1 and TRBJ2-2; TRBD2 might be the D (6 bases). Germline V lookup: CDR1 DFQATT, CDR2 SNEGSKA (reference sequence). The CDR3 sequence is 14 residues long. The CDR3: CNASRDSNTGELFF. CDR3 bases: TGCAATGCAAGCCGGGACTCTAACACCGGGGAGCTGTTTTTT.

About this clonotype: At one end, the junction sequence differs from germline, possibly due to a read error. The CDR3 spells CSARRGSEAGELFF. The CDR3 DNA reads as TGCAGTGCTAGAAGGGGGAGCGAGGCCGGGGAGTTGTTTTTT. This chain joins TRBV20-1 and TRBJ2-2; a weak D match, TRBD1 (6 bases). Germline values: CDR1 DFQATT, CDR2 SNEGSKA (reference sequence). The CDR3 runs 14 residues.

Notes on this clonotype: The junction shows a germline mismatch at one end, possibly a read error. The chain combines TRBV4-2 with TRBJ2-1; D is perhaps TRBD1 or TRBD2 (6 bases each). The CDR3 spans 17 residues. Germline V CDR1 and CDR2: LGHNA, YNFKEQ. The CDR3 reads CARSQEGGGGPYNEQFF. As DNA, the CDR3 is TGTGCCAGAAGCCAAGAGGGGGGTGGCGGGCCATACAATGAGCAATTCTTC.

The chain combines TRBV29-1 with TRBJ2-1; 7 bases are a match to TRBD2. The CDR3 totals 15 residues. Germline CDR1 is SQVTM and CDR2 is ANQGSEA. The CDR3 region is CNDKDGVAGSNEQFF. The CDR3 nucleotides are TGCAACGACAAGGATGGGGTAGCGGGTTCCAATGAGCAGTTCTTC.

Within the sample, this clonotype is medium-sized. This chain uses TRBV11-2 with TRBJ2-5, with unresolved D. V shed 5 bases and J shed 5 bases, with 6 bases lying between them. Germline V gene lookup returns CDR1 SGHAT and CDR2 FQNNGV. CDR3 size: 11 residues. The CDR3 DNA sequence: TGTGCCAGCAGCATCACCGAGACCCAGTACTTC. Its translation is CASSITETQYF.

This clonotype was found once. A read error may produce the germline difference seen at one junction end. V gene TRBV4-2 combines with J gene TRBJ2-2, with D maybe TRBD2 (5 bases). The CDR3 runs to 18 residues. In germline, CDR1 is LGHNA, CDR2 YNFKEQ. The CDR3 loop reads CGSSQERVARLNIGELFF. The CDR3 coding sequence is TGTGGTAGCAGCCAAGAGAGGGTAGCGCGATTGAACATCGGGGAGCTGTTTTTT.

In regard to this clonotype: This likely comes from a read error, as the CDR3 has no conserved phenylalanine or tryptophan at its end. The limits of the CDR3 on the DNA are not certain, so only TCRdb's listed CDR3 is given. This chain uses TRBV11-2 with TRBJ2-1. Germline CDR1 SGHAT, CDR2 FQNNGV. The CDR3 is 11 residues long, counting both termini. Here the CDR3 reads CGSSLGNERFL.

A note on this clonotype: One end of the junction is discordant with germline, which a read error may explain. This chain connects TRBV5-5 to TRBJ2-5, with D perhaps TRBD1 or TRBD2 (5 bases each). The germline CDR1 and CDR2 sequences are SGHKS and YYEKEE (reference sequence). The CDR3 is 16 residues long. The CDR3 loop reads CDSSATGARGAETQYF. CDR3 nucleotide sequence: TGTGACAGCAGCGCGACCGGGGCTAGGGGTGCGGAGACCCAGTACTTC.

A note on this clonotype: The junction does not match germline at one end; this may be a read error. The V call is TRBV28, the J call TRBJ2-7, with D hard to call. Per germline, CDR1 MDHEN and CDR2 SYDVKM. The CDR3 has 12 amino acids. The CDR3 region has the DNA TGTGCCAGCAATCCCCCCCGTGGTCCCCTCCACTTC. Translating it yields CASNPPRGPLHF.

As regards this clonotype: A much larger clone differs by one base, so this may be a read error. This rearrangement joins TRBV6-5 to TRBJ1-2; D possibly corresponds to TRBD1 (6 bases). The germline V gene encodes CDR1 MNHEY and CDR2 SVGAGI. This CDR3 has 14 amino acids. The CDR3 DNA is TGTACCAGCAGTTACTCGATCAGGGGAGGAGGCTACACCTTC. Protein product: CTSSYSIRGGGYTF.

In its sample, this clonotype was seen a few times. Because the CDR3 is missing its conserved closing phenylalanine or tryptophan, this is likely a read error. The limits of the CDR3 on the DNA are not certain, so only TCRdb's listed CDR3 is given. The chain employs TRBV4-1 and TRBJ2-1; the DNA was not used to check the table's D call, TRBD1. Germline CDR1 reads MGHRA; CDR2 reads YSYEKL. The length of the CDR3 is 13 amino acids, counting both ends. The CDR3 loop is CANSQKGDSEQFL.

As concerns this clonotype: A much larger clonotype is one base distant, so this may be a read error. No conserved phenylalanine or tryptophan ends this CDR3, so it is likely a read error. CDR3: CASSSRTSDNEQFL. CDR3 coding DNA: TGTGCCAGCAGTTCGAGGACTAGCGACAATGAGCAGTTCTTA. The chain uses TRBV28 and TRBJ2-1, with 9 bases lining up with TRBD2. Per the germline V gene, CDR1 is MDHEN and CDR2 is SYDVKM. J was trimmed by 5 bases and V by 4 bases; bases with no gene match: 3. The CDR3 covers 14 residues.

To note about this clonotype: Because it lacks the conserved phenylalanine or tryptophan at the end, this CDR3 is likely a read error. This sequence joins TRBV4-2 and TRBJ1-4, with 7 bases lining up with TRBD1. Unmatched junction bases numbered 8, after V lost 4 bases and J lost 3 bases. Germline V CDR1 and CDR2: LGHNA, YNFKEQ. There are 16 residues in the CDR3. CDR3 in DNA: TGTGCCAGCAGCCCAACACTGGGACAGCCTAATGAAAAACTGTTTTTA. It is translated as CASSPTLGQPNEKLFL.

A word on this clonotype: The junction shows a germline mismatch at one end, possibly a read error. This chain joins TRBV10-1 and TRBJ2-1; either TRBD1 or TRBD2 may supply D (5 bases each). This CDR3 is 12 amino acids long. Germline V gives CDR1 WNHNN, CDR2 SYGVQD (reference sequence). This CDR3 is CASGPGTSFLLF. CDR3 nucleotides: TGCGCCAGCGGTCCCGGGACCTCATTCTTGTTATTC.

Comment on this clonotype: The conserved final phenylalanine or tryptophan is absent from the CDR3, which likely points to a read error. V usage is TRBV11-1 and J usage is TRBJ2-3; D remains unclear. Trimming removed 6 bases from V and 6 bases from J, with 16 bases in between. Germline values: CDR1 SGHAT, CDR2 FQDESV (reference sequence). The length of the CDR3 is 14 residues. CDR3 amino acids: CASSVRLHTDTQYY. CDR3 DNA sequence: TGTGCCAGCAGTGTGCGACTCCACACGGATACGCAGTATTAT.

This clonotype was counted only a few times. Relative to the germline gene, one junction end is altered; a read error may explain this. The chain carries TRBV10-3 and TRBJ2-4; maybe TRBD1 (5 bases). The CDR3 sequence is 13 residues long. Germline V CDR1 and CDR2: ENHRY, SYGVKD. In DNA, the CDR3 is TGTACCACCCAAACGTGGGGCAAAAACATTCAATACTTC. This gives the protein CTTQTWGKNIQYF.

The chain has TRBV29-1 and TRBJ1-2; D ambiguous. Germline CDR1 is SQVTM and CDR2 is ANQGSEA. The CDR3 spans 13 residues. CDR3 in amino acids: CNAEIARNYGYTF. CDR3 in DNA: TGCAACGCCGAGATAGCTAGGAACTATGGCTACACCTTC.

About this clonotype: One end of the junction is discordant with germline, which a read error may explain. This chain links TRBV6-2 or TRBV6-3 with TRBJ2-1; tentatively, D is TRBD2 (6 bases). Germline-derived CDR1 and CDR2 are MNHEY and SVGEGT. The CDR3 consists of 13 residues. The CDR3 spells CTSSYSIRHEHFF. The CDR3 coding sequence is TGTACTAGCAGTTACTCGATTCGCCATGAGCACTTCTTC.

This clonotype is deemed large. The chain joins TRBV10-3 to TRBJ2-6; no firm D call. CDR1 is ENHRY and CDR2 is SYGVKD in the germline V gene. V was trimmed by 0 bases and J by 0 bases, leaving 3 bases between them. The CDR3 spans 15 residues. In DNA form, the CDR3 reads TGTGCCATCAGTGAGTCGGACTCTGGGGCCAACGTCCTGACTTTC. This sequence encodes CAISESDSGANVLTF.

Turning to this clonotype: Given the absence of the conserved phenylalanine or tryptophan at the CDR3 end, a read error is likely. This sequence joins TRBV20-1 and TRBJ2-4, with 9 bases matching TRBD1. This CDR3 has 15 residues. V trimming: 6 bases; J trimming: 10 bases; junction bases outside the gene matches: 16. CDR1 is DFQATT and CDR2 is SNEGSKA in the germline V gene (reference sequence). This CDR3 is CSAPAEGTGTNIQYL. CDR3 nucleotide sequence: TGCAGTGCCCCAGCAGAGGGGACAGGGACGAATATTCAGTACCTC.

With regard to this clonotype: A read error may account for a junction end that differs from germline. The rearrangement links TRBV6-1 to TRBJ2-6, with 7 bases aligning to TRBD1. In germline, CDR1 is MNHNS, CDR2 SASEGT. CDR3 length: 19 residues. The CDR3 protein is CANSAFHRQGVDGAKVLTF. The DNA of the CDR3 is TGTGCCAACAGTGCCTTTCACCGACAGGGAGTTGACGGGGCCAAAGTCCTGACTTTC.

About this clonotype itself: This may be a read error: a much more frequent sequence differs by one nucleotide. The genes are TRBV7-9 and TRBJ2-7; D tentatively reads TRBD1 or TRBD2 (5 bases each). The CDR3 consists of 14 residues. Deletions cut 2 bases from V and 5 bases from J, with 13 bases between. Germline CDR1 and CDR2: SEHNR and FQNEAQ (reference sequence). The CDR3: CASSLIGTLDEQYF. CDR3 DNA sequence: TGTGCCAGCAGCTTAATTGGGACGCTCGACGAGCAGTACTTC.